This T cell receptor beta chain was identified during a study of PD-L1 blockade in urothelial cancer (dated 2017 in TCRdb). General notes on the study: All patients started therapy around 2014 and received atezolizumab 1,200 mg intravenously every 3 weeks. About 90% of the roughly 30 patients were males with bladder-origin urothelial cancer, and about 60% of the roughly 30 reported a prior smoking history. Patients had an ECOG performance status of 0 or 1 and had received between 0 and 3 prior chemotherapy regimens. Blood samples were analyzed at two time points: 3 weeks after treatment start (second dose) and 6 weeks after treatment start. Blood samples yielded a median of about 150,000 T cells and around 80,000 unique TCRs, with median clonality around 0.083. The study was an exploratory multi-omic analysis of somatic, immune and clinical correlates of response to PD-L1 blockade with atezolizumab in urothelial cancer. TCR sequencing covered pretreatment tumor samples and matched, serially collected peripheral blood taken before and after atezolizumab treatment. Progression-free survival longer than 6 months counted as durable clinical benefit, and TCR features were additionally tested against both progression-free and overall survival. Whole exome sequencing and RNA sequencing of pretreatment tumors were performed alongside TCR sequencing in the same patients. Durable clinical benefit was achieved by nine patients but not by the remaining 20. Pretreatment blood TCR-seq was available for 30 or so patients, at least one posttreatment blood collection was obtained for 24 patients, and tumor TCR-seq was available for 24 patients. The paper as a whole reports these results and caveats: Because the sample size was small (n = 29) and many of the analyses were exploratory, the results are meant to be hypothesis-generating. Patients with durable benefit showed greater expansion of tumor-associated TCR clones in peripheral blood 3 weeks after starting treatment (n ≈ 21, p = 0.022). A pretreatment peripheral blood TCR clonality below the median was linked to improved progression-free and overall survival.

The time point label on this specimen signifies: pretreatment peripheral blood. The cohort comprised roughly 30 patients with locally advanced or metastatic urothelial carcinoma treated at Memorial Sloan Kettering on a trial protocol. Peripheral blood mononuclear cells were collected pretreatment and during treatment, with between 1 and 8 total time points obtained per patient. The Qiagen DNeasy Blood extraction kit was used to purify genomic DNA from total PBMCs and tumor samples. Collected pretreatment and during treatment, PBMCs were isolated and stored as previously described. Details on this clone: The specificity of this receptor is unknown. Per-base quality was not reported, and no clone a single base away is much larger than it.

Reading the germline V gene (reference sequence) gives CDR1 MNHEY and CDR2 SMNVEV. From the cysteine through the phenylalanine, the CDR3 covers 15 amino acids. The kept DNA is CDR3 alone, 45 bases in frame from the first base. V loses 6 bases of germline sequence and J loses 4 bases, and the interval between the two ends is 16 bases. Synthetic TCR analog templates were spiked into each PCR to estimate absolute template abundance from read counts. The immunoSEQ assay was used to amplify TCRbeta CDR3 regions from genomic DNA with bias-controlled V and J gene primers. Sequencing of rearranged TCRbeta segments was performed at approximately 20X coverage. On the authors' methods: Sequencing errors were corrected by clustering, and CDR3s were annotated against IMGT so that V, D and J genes could be assigned. Out-of-frame and stop-codon sequences were excluded, and only productive TCRbeta rearrangements were used in downstream analyses. Clonality was computed as one minus Shannon entropy normalized by the log of the number of unique productive sequences. Fisher's exact test with Benjamini-Hochberg correction, using a cutoff of adjusted p below 0.01, was how clones that differed between time points or between blood and tumor were identified. TCRdb obtained this table from immuneACCESS and retained in-frame rearrangements with V and J assigned. These tables miss some clones; where compared with another copy, unresolved V genes account for less than half of the shortfall, and the remainder is unexplained. V, J and clone size are taken as reported in that table, and D and trimming were inferred from the DNA itself. The sample has around 50,000 clones on record, 84% of them singletons. The leading ten clones occupy roughly 1.3% of the sample.

This TCR was recovered from a man aged 50 to 59 with urothelial cancer. The V and J genes are TRBV27 and TRBJ1-5, with a tentative D gene TRBD1 over 6 matching bases. Material: PBMCs, obtained around atezolizumab (anti-PD-L1) treatment. The sequence in DNA is TGTGCCAGCAGGCCTATACAGGGACGGAATCAGCCCCAGCATTTT. Its coded protein is CASRPIQGRNQPQHF.